This TCR beta chain derives from a study of long-term antiretroviral therapy in people with HIV. Study-level findings and limits: Collection of the blood, which took place between the mid-2000s and the late 2010s, possibly occurred under older ART regimens.

The authors ran the immunoSEQ assay, v3.0, at survey level. The method was immunoSEQ multiplex PCR; TCRdb's version includes in-frame clones alone and lacks a portion of them. The table shows under 20,000 clones, with around 80% occurring only once. This clone was observed a single time. Its antigen remains unidentified. Losses at the gene ends were 6 bases for V and 0 bases for J; bases not matched to a gene: 8. CDR3 size: 15 residues. Germline V lookup: CDR1 ENHRY, CDR2 SYGVKD. The sequence was obtained from a man aged 18 to 29 with HIV. Source: unsorted PBMCs, taken 0.1 years before starting antiretroviral therapy. The chain links TRBV10-3 to TRBJ2-7; TRBD2 aligns across 7 bases. CDR3 nucleotide sequence: TGTGCCATCAGGGAGAGCGGGGATGACTCCTACGAGCAGTACTTC. It yields the protein CAIRESGDDSYEQYF.